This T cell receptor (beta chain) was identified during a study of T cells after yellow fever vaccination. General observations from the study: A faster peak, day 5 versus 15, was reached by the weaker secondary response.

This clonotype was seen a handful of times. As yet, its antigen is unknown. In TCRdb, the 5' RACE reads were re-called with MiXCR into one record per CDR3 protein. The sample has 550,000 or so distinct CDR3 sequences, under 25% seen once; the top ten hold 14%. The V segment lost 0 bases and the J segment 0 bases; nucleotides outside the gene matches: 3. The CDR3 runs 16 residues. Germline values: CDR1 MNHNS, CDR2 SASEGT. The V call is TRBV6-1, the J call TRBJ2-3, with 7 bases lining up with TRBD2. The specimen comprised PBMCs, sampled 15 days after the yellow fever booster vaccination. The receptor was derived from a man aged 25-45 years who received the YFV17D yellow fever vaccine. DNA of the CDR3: TGTGCCAGCAGTGAAGCGGCTAGCGGTAGCACAGATACGCAGTATTTT. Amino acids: CASSEAASGSTDTQYF.